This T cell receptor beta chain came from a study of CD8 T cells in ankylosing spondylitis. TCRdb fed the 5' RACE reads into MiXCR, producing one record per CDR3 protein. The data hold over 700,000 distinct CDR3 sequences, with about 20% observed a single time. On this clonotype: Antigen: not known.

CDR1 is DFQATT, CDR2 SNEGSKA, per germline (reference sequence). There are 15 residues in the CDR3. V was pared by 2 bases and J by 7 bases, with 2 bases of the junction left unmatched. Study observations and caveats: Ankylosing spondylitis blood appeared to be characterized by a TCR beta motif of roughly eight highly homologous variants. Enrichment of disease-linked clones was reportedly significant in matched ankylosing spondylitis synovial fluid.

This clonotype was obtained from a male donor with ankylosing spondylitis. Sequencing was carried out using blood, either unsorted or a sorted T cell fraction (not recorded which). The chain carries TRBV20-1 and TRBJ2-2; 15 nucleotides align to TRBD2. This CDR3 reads CSARWGLAGGGELFF. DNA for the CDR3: TGCAGTGCTAGATGGGGACTAGCGGGAGGCGGGGAGCTGTTTTTT.